This T cell receptor (beta chain) was profiled in a study of shared clonotypes between healthy human individuals. A remark on this clone: Antigen: not known. Within the sample, other DNA sequences also encode this same CDR3.

Germline CDR1 ENHRY, CDR2 SYGVKD. V lost 8 bases and J lost 2, with 8 bases in between. CDR3 size: 12 residues. Nashville, Tennessee was home to all donors, who were Caucasian adults. Study conclusions and caveats: It was anticipated that sequencing depth would influence how many clonotypes donors shared. Even with large depth, rarefaction showed that sorted-subset sequencing was incomplete.

This table comes from immunoSEQ multiplex PCR, and its TCRdb copy is limited to in-frame clones, with some not included. This sample yields about 1.1 million clones, of which around 78% are seen a single time; 0.6% to 0.75% belongs to the top ten. This clonotype was sampled from a man between 18 and 29 years old in good health. Some clones in this sample may be carry-over from other donors' samples. Sequencing was done on a sample of memory CD4+ T cells from PBMCs. Subset denoted: CD45RA-negative fraction. The chain recombines TRBV10-3 with TRBJ2-3; possibly TRBD2 for D (5 bases). The CDR3 coding sequence is TGTGCCATCGCCGGGGTCACAGATACGCAGTATTTT. It translates to CAIAGVTDTQYF.